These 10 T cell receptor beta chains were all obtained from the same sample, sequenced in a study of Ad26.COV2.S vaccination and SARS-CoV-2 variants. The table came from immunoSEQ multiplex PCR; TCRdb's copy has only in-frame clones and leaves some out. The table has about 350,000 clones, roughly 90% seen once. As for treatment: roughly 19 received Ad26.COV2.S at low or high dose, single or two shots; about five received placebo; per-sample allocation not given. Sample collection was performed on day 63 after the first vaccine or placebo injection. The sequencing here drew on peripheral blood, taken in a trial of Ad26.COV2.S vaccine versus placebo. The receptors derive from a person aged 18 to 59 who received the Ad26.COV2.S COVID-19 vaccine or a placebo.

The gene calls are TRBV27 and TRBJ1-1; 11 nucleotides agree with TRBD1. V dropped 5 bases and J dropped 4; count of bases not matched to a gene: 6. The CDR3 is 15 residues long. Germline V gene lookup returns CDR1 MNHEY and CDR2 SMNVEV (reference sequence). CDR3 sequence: CASSPPGQGATEAFF. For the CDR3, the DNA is TGTGCCAGCAGTCCCCCTGGACAGGGGGCCACTGAAGCTTTCTTT.

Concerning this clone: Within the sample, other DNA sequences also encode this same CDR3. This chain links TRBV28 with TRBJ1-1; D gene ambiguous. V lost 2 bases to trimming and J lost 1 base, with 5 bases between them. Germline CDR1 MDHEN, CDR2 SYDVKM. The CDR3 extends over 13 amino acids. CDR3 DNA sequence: TGTGCCAGCAGTTTAGGAAGGAACACTGAAGCTTTCTTT. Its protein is CASSLGRNTEAFF.

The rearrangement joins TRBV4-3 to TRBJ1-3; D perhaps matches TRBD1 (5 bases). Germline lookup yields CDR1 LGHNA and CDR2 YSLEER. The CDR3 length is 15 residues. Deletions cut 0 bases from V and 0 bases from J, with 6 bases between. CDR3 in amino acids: CASSQEDTSGNTIYF. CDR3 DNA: TGCGCCAGCAGCCAAGAGGACACCTCTGGAAACACCATATATTTT.

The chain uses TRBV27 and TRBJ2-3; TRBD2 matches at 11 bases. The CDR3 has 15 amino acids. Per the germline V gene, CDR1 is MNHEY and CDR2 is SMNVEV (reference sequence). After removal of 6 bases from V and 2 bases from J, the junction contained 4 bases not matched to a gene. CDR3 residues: CASSLLAGVTDTQYF. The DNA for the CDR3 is TGTGCCAGCAGCCTACTAGCGGGAGTCACAGATACGCAGTATTTT.

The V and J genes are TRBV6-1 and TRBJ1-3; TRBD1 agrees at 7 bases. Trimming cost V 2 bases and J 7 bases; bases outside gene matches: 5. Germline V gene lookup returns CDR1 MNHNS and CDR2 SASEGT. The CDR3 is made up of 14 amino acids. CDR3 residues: CASSESTGRNTIYF. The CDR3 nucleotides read TGTGCCAGCAGTGAATCGACAGGGAGGAACACCATATATTTT.

This CDR3 is CASSLTRTAGELFF. The CDR3 nucleotides read TGTGCCAGCAGCTTAACCCGGACAGCCGGGGAGCTGTTTTTT. The rearrangement uses TRBV7-3 and TRBJ2-2, with D possibly TRBD1 on 6 matching bases. CDR1 and CDR2 from the germline V gene are SGHTA and FQGTGA. This CDR3 region has 14 residues. V gave up 0 bases and J gave up 6 bases, with 8 bases separating them.

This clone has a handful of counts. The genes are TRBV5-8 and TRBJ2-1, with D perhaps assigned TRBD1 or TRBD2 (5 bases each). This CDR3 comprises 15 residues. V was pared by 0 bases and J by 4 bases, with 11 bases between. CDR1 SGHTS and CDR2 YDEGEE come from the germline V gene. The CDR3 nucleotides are TGTGCCAGCAGCTTGGGGGGACGCGTGTACAATGAGCAGTTCTTC. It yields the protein CASSLGGRVYNEQFF.

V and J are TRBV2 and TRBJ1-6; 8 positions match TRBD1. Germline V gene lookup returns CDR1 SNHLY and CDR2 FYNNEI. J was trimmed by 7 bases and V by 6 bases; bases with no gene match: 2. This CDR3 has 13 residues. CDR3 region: CASRYRGNSPLHF. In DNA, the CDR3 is TGTGCCAGCAGGTACAGGGGGAATTCACCCCTCCACTTT.

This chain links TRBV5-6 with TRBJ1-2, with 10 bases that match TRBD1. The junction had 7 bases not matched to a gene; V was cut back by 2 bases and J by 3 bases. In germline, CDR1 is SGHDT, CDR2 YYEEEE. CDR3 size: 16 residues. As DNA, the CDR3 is TGTGCCAGCAGCTTAGAGACAGGGGGCGCAGACTATGGCTACACCTTC. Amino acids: CASSLETGGADYGYTF.

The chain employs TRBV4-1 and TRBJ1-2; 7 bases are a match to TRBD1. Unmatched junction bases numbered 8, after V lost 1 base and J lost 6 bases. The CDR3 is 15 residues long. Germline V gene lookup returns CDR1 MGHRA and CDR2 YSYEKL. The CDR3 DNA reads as TGCGCCAGCAGCCAAGGCGACAGGGTTGAGGATGGCTACACCTTC. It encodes CASSQGDRVEDGYTF.